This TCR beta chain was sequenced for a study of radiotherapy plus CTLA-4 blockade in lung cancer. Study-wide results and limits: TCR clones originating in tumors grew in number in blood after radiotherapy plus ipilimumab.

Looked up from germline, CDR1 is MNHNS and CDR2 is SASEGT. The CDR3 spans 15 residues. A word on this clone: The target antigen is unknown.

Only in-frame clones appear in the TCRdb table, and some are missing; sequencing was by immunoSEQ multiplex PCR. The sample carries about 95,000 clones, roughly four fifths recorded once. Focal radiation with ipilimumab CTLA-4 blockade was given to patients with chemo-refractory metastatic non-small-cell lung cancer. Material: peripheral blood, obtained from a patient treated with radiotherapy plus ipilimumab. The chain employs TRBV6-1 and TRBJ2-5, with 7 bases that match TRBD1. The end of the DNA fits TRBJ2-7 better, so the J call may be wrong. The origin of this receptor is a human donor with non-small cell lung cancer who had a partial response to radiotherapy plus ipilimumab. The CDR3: CASKHLRDRNYEQYF. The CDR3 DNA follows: TGTGCCAGCAAACATCTCCGGGACAGAAACTACGAGCAGTACTTC.